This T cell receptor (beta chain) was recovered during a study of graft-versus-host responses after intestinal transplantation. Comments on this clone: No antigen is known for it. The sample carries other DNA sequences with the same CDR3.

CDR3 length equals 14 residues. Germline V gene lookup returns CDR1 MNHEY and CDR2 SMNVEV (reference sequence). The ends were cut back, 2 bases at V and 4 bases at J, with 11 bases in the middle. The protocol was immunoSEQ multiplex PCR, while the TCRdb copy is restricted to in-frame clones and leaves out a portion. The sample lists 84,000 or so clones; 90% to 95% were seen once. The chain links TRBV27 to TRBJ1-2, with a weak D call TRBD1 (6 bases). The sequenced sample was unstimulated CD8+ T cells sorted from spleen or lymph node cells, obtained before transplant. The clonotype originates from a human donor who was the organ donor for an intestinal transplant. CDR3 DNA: TGTGCCAGCAGTTTACTGGGAGGGGGCTATGGCTACACCTTC. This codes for CASSLLGGGYGYTF.